This TCR beta chain is from a study of identifying expanded T cells in peripheral blood. Overall study findings and caveats: About 1.2 clones differed between technical replicates, versus around 15 and 19 over time.

To note about this clone: The antigen is undetermined.

No infections or other immune events were documented during collection. Repertoires were generated with immunoSEQ multiplex PCR, while TCRdb's copy carries only in-frame clones and drops some. The repertoire has about 86,000 clones, around 90% of them found once; the top ten carry 5.5% to 6%. Germline V gene sequence: CDR1 KGHSH, CDR2 LQKENI. The V end lost 3 bases, the J end lost 2 bases, and 11 bases lay between the germline ends. CDR3 size: 15 residues. The sample consisted of blood. This chain joins TRBV18 and TRBJ1-5, with a weak D call TRBD1 (6 bases). The receptor's source is a person between 18 and 75 years old in good health. As DNA, the CDR3 is TGTGCCAGCTCACCTTTTGAGGGGGGCAATCAGCCCCAGCATTTT. Its translation: CASSPFEGGNQPQHF.